This TCR beta chain is from a study of blood T cell repertoires in COVID-19. As for the study in general: Sites across the United States, Italy and Spain contributed samples from acute and convalescent COVID-19. From T cells, B-cell-depleted T cells, or PBMCs came the material, which was cDNA or gDNA.

CDR1 is SGHAT and CDR2 is FQNNGV in the germline V gene. The CDR3 is 15 residues long. V was clipped by 1 base and J by 0 bases, with 9 bases between them. Assay used: immunoSEQ multiplex PCR; TCRdb lists only in-frame clones, some missing. The table has 150,000 to 200,000 clones, over 85% seen once; the top ten hold 4.6%. The sequencing input was peripheral blood. The source is a woman in her forties or fifties with acute or convalescent COVID-19. The rearrangement uses TRBV11-2 and TRBJ1-1; D unclear. CDR3 sequence reads: CASSLVGLMNTEAFF. In DNA form, the CDR3 reads TGTGCCAGCAGCTTAGTAGGACTGATGAACACTGAAGCTTTCTTT.